These 21 T cell receptor beta chains came from one sample sequenced in a study of OX40 agonist ivuxolimab in advanced cancers. Profiled with immunoSEQ multiplex PCR; TCRdb holds only in-frame clones, not every one. The sample has roughly 34,000 clones, approximately 80% seen once. The specimen comprised CD4+ or CD8+ T cells sorted from blood, sampled in a trial of the OX40 agonist ivuxolimab. The receptors stem from an adult with an advanced solid tumor such as melanoma, head and neck, liver or kidney cancer.

V usage is TRBV9 and J usage is TRBJ2-1, with TRBD2 matching 14 bases. The J segment lost 5 bases and the V segment lost 3 bases, leaving 7 bases of the junction unmatched. Germline V gene data show CDR1 as SGDLS and CDR2 as YYNGEE. This CDR3 spans 17 amino acids. This CDR3 is CASSAGTSGGSNNEQFF. CDR3 nucleotides: TGTGCCAGCAGCGCCGGGACTAGCGGGGGAAGTAACAATGAGCAGTTCTTC.

The chain links TRBV11-3 to TRBJ2-3; either TRBD1 or TRBD2 may supply D (6 bases each). The V gene's germline CDR1 is SGHNT and CDR2 YENEEA. This CDR3 spans 14 amino acids. V was pared by 5 bases and J by 2 bases, with 11 bases between. The CDR3 loop reads CASSTGALTDTQYF. CDR3 coding DNA: TGTGCCAGCAGCACGGGGGCCCTCACAGATACGCAGTATTTT.

This sequence joins TRBV13 and TRBJ1-5; D unresolved. The ends were cut back, 0 bases at V and 1 base at J, with 4 bases in the middle. Germline V lookup: CDR1 PRHDT, CDR2 FYEKMQ (reference sequence). CDR3 length: 14 amino acids. CDR3 nucleotide sequence: TGTGCCAGCAGCTTAGGCCAGAGCAATCAGCCCCAGCATTTT. Translation gives CASSLGQSNQPQHF.

V gene TRBV2 combines with J gene TRBJ1-1; 9 bases map to TRBD1. After removal of 10 bases from V and 0 bases from J, the junction contained 6 bases not matched to a gene. Germline lookup yields CDR1 SNHLY and CDR2 FYNNEI. This CDR3 contains 14 residues. CDR3 nucleotide sequence: TGTGCCAAAAACAGGGGGCCCATGAACACTGAAGCTTTCTTT. Protein product: CAKNRGPMNTEAFF. Together with reference TRBV2 and TRBJ1-1, the CDR3 gives the full variable domain: EPEVTQTPSHQVTQMGQEVILRCVPISNHLYFYWYRQILGQKVEFLVSFYNNEISEKSEIFDDQFSVERPDGSNFTLKIRSTKLEDSAMYFCAKNRGPMNTEAFFGQGTRLTVV.

The CDR3 spells CASSFGTGSYNEQFF. Written as DNA, the CDR3 is TGTGCCAGCAGCTTCGGGACTGGGTCCTACAATGAGCAGTTCTTC. This chain joins TRBV7-3 and TRBJ2-1, with D possibly matching TRBD2 (6 bases). In germline, CDR1 is SGHTA, CDR2 FQGTGA. The CDR3 contains 15 residues. The V and J ends lost 3 bases and 1 base respectively, with 10 bases between them.

The V and J genes are TRBV4-2 and TRBJ2-4, with TRBD1 matching 8 bases. The CDR3 runs to 18 residues. CDR1 is LGHNA, CDR2 YNFKEQ, per germline. Trimming removed 3 bases from V and 3 bases from J; junction bases left unmatched: 13. The CDR3 spells CASSHLTPGGLGKNIQYF. In nucleotides, the CDR3 is TGTGCCAGCAGCCACCTCACGCCAGGGGGCTTGGGCAAAAACATTCAGTACTTC.

The chain recombines TRBV7-2 with TRBJ2-7, with 8 bases identical to TRBD2. With 1 base clipped from V and 4 bases from J, the junction kept 9 bases outside the gene matches. The CDR3 sequence is 16 residues long. Germline V lookup: CDR1 SGHTA, CDR2 FQGNSA. CDR3 sequence reads: CASSLGPAGGLYEQYF. CDR3 sequence (DNA): TGTGCCAGCAGCTTAGGTCCGGCGGGAGGACTATACGAGCAGTACTTC. Together with reference TRBV7-2 and TRBJ2-7, the CDR3 gives the full variable domain: GAGVSQSPSNKVTEKGKDVELRCDPISGHTALYWYRQSLGQGLEFLIYFQGNSAPDKSGLPSDRFSAERTGGSVSTLTIQRTQQEDSAVYLCASSLGPAGGLYEQYFGPGTRLTVT.

The gene calls are TRBV18 and TRBJ1-2; the D is unclear. The germline V gene encodes CDR1 KGHSH and CDR2 LQKENI. The CDR3 is made up of 14 amino acids. V gave up 3 bases and J gave up 4 bases, with 12 bases separating them. The CDR3, as DNA: TGTGCCAGCTCACCCGAGGCCCCTGGCTATGGCTACACCTTC. Encoded protein: CASSPEAPGYGYTF.

V usage is TRBV7-6 and J usage is TRBJ2-5; D call uncertain. This CDR3 is 14 amino acids long. Germline CDR1 reads SGHVS; CDR2 reads FNYEAQ. V dropped 0 bases and J dropped 4 bases, with 9 bases sitting between them. The CDR3 loop is CASSLAVGRETQYF. The CDR3 nucleotides are TGTGCCAGCAGCTTAGCGGTTGGCAGAGAGACCCAGTACTTC.

The chain carries TRBV28 and TRBJ1-1; 8 nucleotides match TRBD1. V shed 5 bases and J 6 bases; nucleotides not matched to a gene: 11. The CDR3 runs to 15 residues. Per the germline V gene, CDR1 is MDHEN and CDR2 is SYDVKM. CDR3 loop: CASSQQRTGWAEAFF. CDR3 nucleotides: TGTGCCAGCAGTCAACAACGGACAGGGTGGGCTGAAGCTTTCTTT.

There are a few counts of this clone. Written as DNA, the CDR3 is TGTGCCAGTAGTCGCAGCGGGAGTAGCTACGAGCAGTACTTC. The encoded protein is CASSRSGSSYEQYF. The chain uses TRBV19 and TRBJ2-7; 8 nucleotides line up with TRBD2. Looked up from germline, CDR1 is LNHDA and CDR2 is SQIVND (reference sequence). There are 14 residues in the CDR3. The ends lost 5 bases at V and 3 bases at J; junction bases unmatched: 6.

This chain uses TRBV7-2 with TRBJ2-4; 7 nucleotides agree with TRBD1. The CDR3 sequence is 15 residues long. The J segment lost 2 bases and the V segment lost 4 bases, leaving 5 bases of the junction unmatched. Germline V lookup: CDR1 SGHTA, CDR2 FQGNSA. The CDR3 nucleotides read TGTGCCAGCAGCTCACCGGGACAGCCCAAAAACATTCAGTACTTC. Its protein product is CASSSPGQPKNIQYF.

The chain joins TRBV18 to TRBJ2-3; D is possibly TRBD1 or TRBD2 (5 bases each). The ends were cut back, 6 bases at V and 10 bases at J, with 23 bases in the middle. CDR1 and CDR2 from the germline V gene are KGHSH and LQKENI. The CDR3 covers 15 residues. CDR3 DNA: TGTGCCAGCTCTCGCTCCGGGGCTCTTGGGGTTGCGCAGTATTTT. Translation: CASSRSGALGVAQYF.

The V gene is TRBV5-1, the J gene TRBJ1-6; 9 bases are shared with TRBD1. There are 16 residues in the CDR3. J gave up 6 bases and V 0 bases, and 4 bases lay outside the gene matches. Germline V gene sequence: CDR1 SGHRS, CDR2 YFSETQ. CDR3 bases: TGCGCCAGCAGCTTGGGGTTGGGACAGGGTAATTCACCCCTCCACTTT. Translation: CASSLGLGQGNSPLHF. Supplemented by reference TRBV5-1 and TRBJ1-6, the full variable domain reads KAGVTQTPRYLIKTRGQQVTLSCSPISGHRSVSWYQQTPGQGLQFLFEYFSETQRNKGNFPGRFSGRQFSNSRSEMNVSTLELGDSALYLCASSLGLGQGNSPLHFGNGTRLTVT.

J is TRBJ1-1 and V is TRBV6-1, with no clear D. This CDR3 has 15 amino acids. V lost 7 bases and J 3 bases, leaving 18 bases between the germline ends. Germline loops: CDR1 MNHNS, CDR2 SASEGT. The CDR3 DNA follows: TGTGCCAGCACAAGGTCGTACGTGGAGGACACTGAAGCTTTCTTT. Encoded protein: CASTRSYVEDTEAFF.

This clone is a singleton in its sample. The genes are TRBV7-2 and TRBJ1-2; possibly TRBD1 for D (6 bases). V was shortened by 5 bases and J by 2 bases, with 12 bases between the two germline ends. The CDR3 is 14 residues long. The germline V gene has CDR1 SGHTA and CDR2 FQGNSA. CDR3 sequence: CASSNRGGNYGYTF. The CDR3 DNA reads as TGTGCCAGCAGCAATCGAGGGGGGAACTATGGCTACACCTTC.

V is TRBV10-3 and J is TRBJ1-6; 7 bases agree with TRBD1. CDR3 size: 14 residues. Trimming at V came to 6 bases and at J to 9 bases, leaving 8 bases not matched to a gene. Germline V gene lookup returns CDR1 ENHRY and CDR2 SYGVKD. The CDR3 nucleotides are TGTGCCATCAGCCAGACAGGGACTGGTTCACCCCTCCACTTT. It encodes CAISQTGTGSPLHF.

The chain recombines TRBV11-2 with TRBJ2-5, with D hard to call. Germline CDR1 reads SGHAT; CDR2 reads FQNNGV. The CDR3 covers 15 residues. The germline V and J ends were trimmed by 5 bases and 5 bases, with 18 bases remaining between them. CDR3 protein: CASSPMTYKGETQYF. CDR3 DNA: TGTGCCAGCAGCCCAATGACTTACAAAGGGGAGACCCAGTACTTC.

V and J are TRBV7-3 and TRBJ2-1; possibly TRBD2 for D (6 bases). In germline, CDR1 is SGHTA, CDR2 FQGTGA. V was cut by 7 bases and J by 9 bases, with 13 bases left in between. The CDR3 has 12 residues. CDR3: CASKEGSIEQFF. As DNA, the CDR3 is TGTGCCAGCAAGGAGGGGAGTATTGAGCAGTTCTTC.

The genes are TRBV5-8 and TRBJ2-1, with unresolved D. Per germline, CDR1 SGHTS and CDR2 YDEGEE. Trimming shortened V by 4 bases and J by 14 bases, and 7 bases separated the two germline ends. The CDR3 extends over 9 amino acids. CDR3 coding DNA: TGTGCCAGCAGCCCTGGAGAGTTCTTC. Its translation: CASSPGEFF. Full variable domain (rest looked up from reference TRBV5-8 and TRBJ2-1): EAGVTQSPTHLIKTRGQQATLRCSPISGHTSVYWYQQALGLGLQFLLWYDEGEERNRGNFPPRFSGRQFPNYSSELNVNALELEDSALYLCASSPGEFFGPGTRLTVL.

J is TRBJ1-2 and V is TRBV28; tentatively, D is TRBD1 (6 bases). The CDR3 has 13 residues. Germline loops: CDR1 MDHEN, CDR2 SYDVKM. Trimming removed 6 bases at V and 3 bases at J, with 11 bases between. For the CDR3, the DNA is TGTGCCAGCAGAGTAGGACAGCACTATGGCTACACCTTC. This codes for CASRVGQHYGYTF.